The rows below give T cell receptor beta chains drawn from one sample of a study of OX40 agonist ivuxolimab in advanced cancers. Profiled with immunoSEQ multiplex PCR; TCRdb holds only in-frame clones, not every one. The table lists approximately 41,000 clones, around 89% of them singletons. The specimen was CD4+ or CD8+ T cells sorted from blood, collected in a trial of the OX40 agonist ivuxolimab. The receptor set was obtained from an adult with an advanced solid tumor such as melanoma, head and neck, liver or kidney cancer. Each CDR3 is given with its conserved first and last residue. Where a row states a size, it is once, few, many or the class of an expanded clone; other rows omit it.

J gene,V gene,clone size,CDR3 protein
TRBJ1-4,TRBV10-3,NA,CAIRDGLGEKLFF
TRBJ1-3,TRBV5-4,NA,CATRRDGNTIYF
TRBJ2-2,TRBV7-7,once,CASSLDYATGELFF
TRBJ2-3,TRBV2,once,CASSDLSGGGTDTQYF
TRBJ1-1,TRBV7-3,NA,CASSSLPNTEAFF
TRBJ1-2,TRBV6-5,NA,CASKAGTGGFYGYTF
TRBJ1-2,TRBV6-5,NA,CASSFPVADGYTF
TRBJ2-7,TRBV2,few,CASRPEGGGEQYF
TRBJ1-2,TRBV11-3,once,CASSQGHQEDYGYTF
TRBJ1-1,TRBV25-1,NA,CASRQGAGTEAFF
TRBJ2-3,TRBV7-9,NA,CASSARWGSTDTQYF
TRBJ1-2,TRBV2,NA,CASTVGREGYGYTF
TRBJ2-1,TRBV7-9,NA,CASSPKRRLERVIREQFF
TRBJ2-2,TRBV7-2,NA,CASSLAGLAGGLTGELFF
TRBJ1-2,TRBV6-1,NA,CASTPGTNNYGYTF
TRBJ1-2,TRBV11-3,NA,CASSLGENYGYTF
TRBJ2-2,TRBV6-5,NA,CASSLDRANTGELFF
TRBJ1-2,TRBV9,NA,CASSLATGAYGYTF